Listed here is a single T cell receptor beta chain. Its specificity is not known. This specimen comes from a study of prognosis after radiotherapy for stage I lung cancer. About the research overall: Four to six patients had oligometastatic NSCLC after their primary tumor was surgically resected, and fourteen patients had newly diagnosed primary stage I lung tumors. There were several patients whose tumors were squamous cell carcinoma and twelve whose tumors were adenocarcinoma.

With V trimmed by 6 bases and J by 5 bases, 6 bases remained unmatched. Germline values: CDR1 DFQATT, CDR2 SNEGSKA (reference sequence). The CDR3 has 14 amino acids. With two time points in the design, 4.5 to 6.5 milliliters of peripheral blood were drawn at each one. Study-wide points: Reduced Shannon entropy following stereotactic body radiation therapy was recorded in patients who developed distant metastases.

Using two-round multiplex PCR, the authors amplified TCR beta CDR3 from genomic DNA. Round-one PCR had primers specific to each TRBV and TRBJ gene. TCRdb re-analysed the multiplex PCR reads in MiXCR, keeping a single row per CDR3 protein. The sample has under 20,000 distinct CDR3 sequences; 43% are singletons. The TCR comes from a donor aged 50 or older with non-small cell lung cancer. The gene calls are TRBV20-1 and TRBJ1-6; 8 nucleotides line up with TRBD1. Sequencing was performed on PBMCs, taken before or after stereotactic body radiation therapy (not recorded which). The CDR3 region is CSAGDRGNNSPLHF. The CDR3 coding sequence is TGCAGTGCCGGCGACAGGGGCAATAATTCACCCCTCCACTTT.